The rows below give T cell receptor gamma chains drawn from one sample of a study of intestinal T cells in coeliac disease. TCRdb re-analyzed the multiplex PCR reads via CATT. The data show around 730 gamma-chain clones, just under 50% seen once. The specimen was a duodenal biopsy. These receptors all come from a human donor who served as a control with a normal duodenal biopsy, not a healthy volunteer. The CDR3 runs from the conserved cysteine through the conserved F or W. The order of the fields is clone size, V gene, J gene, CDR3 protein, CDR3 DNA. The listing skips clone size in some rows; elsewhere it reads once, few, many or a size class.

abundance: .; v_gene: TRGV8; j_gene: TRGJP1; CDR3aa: CATWDRPLGGTTGWFKIF; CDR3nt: TGTGCCACCTGGGATAGGCCATTGGGGGGTACCACTGGTTGGTTCAAGATATTT
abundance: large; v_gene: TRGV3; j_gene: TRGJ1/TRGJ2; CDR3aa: CATWDRLGGLKLF; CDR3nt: TGTGCCACCTGGGACAGGTTAGGGGGGTTGAAACTCTTT
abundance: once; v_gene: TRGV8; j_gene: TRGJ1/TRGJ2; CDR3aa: CATWDQKGKLF; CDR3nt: TGTGCCACCTGGGATCAAAAGGGGAAACTCTTT
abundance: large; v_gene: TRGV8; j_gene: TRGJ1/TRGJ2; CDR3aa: CATWYSPSYKKLF; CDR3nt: TGTGCCACCTGGTATAGCCCCAGTTATAAGAAACTCTTT
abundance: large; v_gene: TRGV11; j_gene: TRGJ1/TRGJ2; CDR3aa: CACAAGYYKKLF; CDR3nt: TGTGCCTGCGCCGCCGGGTATTATAAGAAACTCTTT
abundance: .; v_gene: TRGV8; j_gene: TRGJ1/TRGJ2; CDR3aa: CAPGIGLEKLF; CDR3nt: TGTGCACCTGGGATAGGCCTAGAGAAACTCTTT
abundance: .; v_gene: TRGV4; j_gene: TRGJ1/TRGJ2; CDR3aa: CATWDGSKKLF; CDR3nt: TGTGCCACCTGGGATGGGTCCAAGAAACTCTTT
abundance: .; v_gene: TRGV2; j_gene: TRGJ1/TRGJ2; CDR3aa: CANLGRAGKLF; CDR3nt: TGTGCCAACCTGGGACGGGCCGGGAAACTCTTT
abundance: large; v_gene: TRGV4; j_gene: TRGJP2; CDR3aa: CATHALYSSDWIKTF; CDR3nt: TGTGCCACCCACGCCCTTTATAGTAGTGATTGGATCAAGACGTTT
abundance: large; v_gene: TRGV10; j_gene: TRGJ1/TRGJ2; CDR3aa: CAAWDNDYYKKLF; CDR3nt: TGTGCTGCGTGGGATAACGATTATTATAAGAAACTCTTT
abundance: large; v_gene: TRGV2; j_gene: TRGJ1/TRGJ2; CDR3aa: CATWDGPGYKKLF; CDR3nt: TGTGCCACCTGGGACGGGCCGGGTTATAAGAAACTCTTT
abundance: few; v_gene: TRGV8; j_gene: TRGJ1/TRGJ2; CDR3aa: CATQGGGIRKLF; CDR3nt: TGTGCCACACAAGGGGGGGGTATAAGGAAACTCTTT
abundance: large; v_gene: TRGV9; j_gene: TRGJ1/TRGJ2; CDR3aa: CALWEFYYKKLF; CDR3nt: TGTGCCTTGTGGGAGTTTTATTATAAGAAACTCTTT
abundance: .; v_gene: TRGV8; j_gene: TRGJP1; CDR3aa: CATWDEAIGGTTGWFKIF; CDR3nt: TGTGCCACCTGGGATGAGGCCATTGGGGGTACCACTGGTTGGTTCAAGATATTT
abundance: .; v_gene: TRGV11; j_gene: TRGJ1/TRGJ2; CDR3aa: CACWIRPEKAIYKKLF; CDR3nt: TGTGCCTGCTGGATTAGGCCCGAAAAGGCTATTTATAAGAAACTCTTT
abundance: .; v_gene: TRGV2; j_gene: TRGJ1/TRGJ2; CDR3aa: CATWDGPYGLF; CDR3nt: TGTGCCACCTGGGACGGCCCTTACGGACTCTTT
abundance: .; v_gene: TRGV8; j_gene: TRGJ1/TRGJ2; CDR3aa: CATWDSLKLF; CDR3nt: TGTGCCACCTGGGATTCCCTTAAACTCTTT
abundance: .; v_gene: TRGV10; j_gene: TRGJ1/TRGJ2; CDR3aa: CAAWDRSNYYKKLF; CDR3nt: TGTGCTGCGTGGGATCGGAGCAATTATTATAAGAAACTCTTT
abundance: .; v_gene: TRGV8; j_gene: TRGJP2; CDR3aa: CATWGNISSDWIKTF; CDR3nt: TGTGCCACCTGGGGAAACATTAGTAGTGATTGGATCAAGACGTTT
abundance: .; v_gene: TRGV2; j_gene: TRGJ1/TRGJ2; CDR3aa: CATWGRAKKLF; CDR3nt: TGTGCCACCTGGGGACGGGCTAAGAAACTCTTT
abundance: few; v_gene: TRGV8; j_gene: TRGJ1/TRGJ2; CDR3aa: CAPGIILKLF; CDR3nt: TGTGCACCTGGGATAATATTGAAACTCTTT
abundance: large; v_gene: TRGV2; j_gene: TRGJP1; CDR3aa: CATWDGPHTTGWFKIF; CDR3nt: TGTGCCACCTGGGACGGGCCCCATACCACTGGTTGGTTCAAGATATTT
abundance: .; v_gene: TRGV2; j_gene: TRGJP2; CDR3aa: CATWDRAYHFLDWIKTF; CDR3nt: TGTGCCACCTGGGATCGGGCTTACCACTTTCTCGATTGGATCAAGACGTTT
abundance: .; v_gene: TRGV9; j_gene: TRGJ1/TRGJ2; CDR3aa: CACGRLYKKLF; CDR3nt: TGTGCTTGTGGGAGACTCTATAAGAAACTCTTT
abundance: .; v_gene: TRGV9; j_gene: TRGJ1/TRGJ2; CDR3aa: CATATHYYKKLF; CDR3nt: TGTGCCACCGCCACTCACTATTATAAGAAACTCTTT
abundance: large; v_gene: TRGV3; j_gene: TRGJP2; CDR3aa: CATWDWIGDWIKTF; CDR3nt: TGTGCCACCTGGGACTGGATCGGTGATTGGATCAAGACGTTT
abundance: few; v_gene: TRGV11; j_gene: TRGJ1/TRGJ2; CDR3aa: CACRGLGPGGYKKLF; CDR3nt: TGTGCCTGCCGTGGATTAGGCCCGGGGGGATATAAGAAACTCTTT
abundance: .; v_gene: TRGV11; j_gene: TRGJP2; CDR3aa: CACWIRHVRNFWIKTF; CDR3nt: TGTGCCTGCTGGATTAGGCACGTTCGGAATTTTTGGATCAAGACGTTT
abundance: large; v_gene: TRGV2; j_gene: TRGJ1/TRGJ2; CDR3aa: CATWASGYKKLF; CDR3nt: TGTGCCACCTGGGCCTCGGGGTATAAGAAACTCTTT
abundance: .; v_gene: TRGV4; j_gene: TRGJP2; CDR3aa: CATWMANSVQSDWIKTF; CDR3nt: TGTGCCACCTGGATGGCCAACTCCGTACAGAGTGATTGGATCAAGACGTTT
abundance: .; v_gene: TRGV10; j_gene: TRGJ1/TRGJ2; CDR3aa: CATTPLDYYKKLF; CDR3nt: TGTGCCACTACCCCCCTCGATTATTATAAGAAACTCTTT
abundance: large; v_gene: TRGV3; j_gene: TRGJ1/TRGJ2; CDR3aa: CATWDRPSYYKKLF; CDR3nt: TGTGCCACCTGGGACAGGCCCTCGTATTATAAGAAACTCTTT
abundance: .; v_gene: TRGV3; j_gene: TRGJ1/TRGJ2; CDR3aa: CATGTGGRHKKLF; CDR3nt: TGTGCCACTGGGACTGGAGGAAGGCATAAGAAACTCTTT